This passage covers 4 T cell receptor beta chains from one sample sequenced in a study of beta chain features in type 1 diabetes. Study-level points and caveats: Significant though moderate, a shortening of TCRB CDR3s appeared in all four CD4+ subsets of Type 1 diabetes patients.

The authors reverse transcribed all of the isolated RNA, so sequencing captured expressed TCRB transcripts. Repertoires were generated with immunoSEQ multiplex PCR, while TCRdb's copy carries only in-frame clones and drops some. The data contain 350,000 to 450,000 clones, around an eighth of them seen just once; the ten biggest clones take up roughly 0.0097%. For these TCRs, the target antigens are not known. Sequenced input: naive CD4+ T cells from blood. The source of these receptors is a young woman with type 1 diabetes.

This clone has more than one count but fewer than ten. The V gene is TRBV9, the J gene TRBJ2-3, with 7 bases lining up with TRBD1. The CDR3 consists of 15 residues. Germline trimming cut 0 bases from V and 6 bases from J; bases unmatched to any gene: 7. Germline V gene sequence: CDR1 SGDLS, CDR2 YYNGEE. The CDR3 sequence is CASSVGTGALDTQYF. CDR3 DNA: TGTGCCAGCAGCGTAGGGACAGGCGCTTTGGATACGCAGTATTTT.

V gene TRBV5-1 combines with J gene TRBJ1-6; D is ambiguous. Germline CDR1 SGHRS, CDR2 YFSETQ. The CDR3 is made up of 15 amino acids. Trimming left V 0 bases short and J 8 bases short, with 12 bases between. The CDR3 reads CASSLEVGIDSPLHF. The DNA of the CDR3 is TGCGCCAGCAGCTTGGAGGTCGGGATCGATTCACCCCTCCACTTT.

The V gene is TRBV4-3, the J gene TRBJ1-1, with no clear D. V lost 8 bases, J lost 10 bases, and 29 bases lay in between. The CDR3 is 16 residues long. Germline lookup yields CDR1 LGHNA and CDR2 YSLEER. Here the CDR3 reads CASSPETEDGSVGAFF. CDR3 sequence (DNA): TGCGCCAGCTCCCCGGAAACGGAGGACGGGAGTGTGGGAGCTTTCTTT.

This clone came up a few times. The chain employs TRBV7-8 and TRBJ1-5; TRBD1 agrees at 8 bases. CDR3 size: 14 residues. The germline CDR1 and CDR2 sequences are SGHVS and FQNEAQ. With V trimmed by 6 bases and J by 5 bases, 6 bases remained unmatched. The chain's CDR3 is CASSYTGGDQPQHF. In nucleotides, the CDR3 is TGTGCCAGCAGTTATACAGGGGGGGATCAGCCCCAGCATTTT.